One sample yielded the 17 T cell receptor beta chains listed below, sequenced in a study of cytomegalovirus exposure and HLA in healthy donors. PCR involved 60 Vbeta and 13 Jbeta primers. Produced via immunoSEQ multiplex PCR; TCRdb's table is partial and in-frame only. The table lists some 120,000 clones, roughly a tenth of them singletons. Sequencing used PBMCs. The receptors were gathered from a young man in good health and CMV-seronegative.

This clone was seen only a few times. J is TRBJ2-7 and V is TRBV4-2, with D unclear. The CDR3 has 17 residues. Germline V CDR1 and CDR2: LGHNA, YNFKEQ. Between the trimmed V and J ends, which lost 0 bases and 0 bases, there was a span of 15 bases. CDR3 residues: CASSQDPGRGSSYEQYF. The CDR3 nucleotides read TGTGCCAGCAGCCAAGATCCGGGTCGCGGTAGCTCCTACGAGCAGTACTTC.

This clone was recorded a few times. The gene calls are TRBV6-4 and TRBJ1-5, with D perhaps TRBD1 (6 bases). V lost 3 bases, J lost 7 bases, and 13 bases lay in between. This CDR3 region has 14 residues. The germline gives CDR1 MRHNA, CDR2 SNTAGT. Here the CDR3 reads CASSDLQGPQPQHF. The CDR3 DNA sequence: TGTGCCAGCAGTGATTTACAGGGCCCCCAGCCCCAGCATTTT.

The CDR3 DNA reads as TGCAGCGTTGAAGGACCAGCGACCGAGCAGTACTTC. It is translated as CSVEGPATEQYF. This sequence joins TRBV29-1 and TRBJ2-7; D ambiguous. V shed 1 base and J shed 6 bases, with 10 bases lying between them. In germline, CDR1 is SQVTM, CDR2 ANQGSEA. This CDR3 is built from 12 residues.

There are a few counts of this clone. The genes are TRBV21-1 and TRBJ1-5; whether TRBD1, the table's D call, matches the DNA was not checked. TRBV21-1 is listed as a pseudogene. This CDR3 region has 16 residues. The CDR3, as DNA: TGTGCCAGCAGCCCCTCGGGACAGGGAGAATGGCAGCCCCAGCATTTT. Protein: CASSPSGQGEWQPQHF.

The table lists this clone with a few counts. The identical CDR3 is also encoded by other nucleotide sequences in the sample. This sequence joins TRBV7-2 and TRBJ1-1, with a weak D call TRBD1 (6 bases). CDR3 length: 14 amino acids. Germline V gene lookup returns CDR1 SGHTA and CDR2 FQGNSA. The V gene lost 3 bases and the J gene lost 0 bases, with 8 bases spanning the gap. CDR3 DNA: TGTGCCAGCAGCTTGGACAGACTGAACACTGAAGCTTTCTTT. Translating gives CASSLDRLNTEAFF.

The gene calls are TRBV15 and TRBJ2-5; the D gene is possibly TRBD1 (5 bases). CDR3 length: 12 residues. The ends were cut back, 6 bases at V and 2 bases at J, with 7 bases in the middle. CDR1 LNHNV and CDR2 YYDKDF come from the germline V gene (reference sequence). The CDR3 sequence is CATRDIQETQYF. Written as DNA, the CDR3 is TGTGCCACCAGGGACATACAAGAGACCCAGTACTTC.

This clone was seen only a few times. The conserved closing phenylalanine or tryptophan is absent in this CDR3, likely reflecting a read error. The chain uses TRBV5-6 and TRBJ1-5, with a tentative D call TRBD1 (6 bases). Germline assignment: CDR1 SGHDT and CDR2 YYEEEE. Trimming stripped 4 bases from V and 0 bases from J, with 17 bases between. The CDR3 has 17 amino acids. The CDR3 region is CASSLGGRDYSNQPQHV. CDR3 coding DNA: TGTGCCAGCAGCCTGGGGGGGCGCGACTATAGCAATCAGCCCCAGCATGTT.

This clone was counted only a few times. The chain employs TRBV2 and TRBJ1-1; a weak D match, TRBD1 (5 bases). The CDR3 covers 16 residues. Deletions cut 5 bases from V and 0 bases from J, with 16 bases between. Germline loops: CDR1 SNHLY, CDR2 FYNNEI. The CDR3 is CASSPMQGILNTEAFF. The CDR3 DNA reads TGTGCCAGCAGTCCAATGCAGGGTATCTTGAACACTGAAGCTTTCTTT.

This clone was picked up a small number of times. The CDR3 bases are TGTGCCAGCAGCTCCTCACTAGCGGGAGGGTACAATGAGCAGTTCTTC. This sequence encodes CASSSSLAGGYNEQFF. The chain has TRBV7-3 and TRBJ2-1; 13 bases align to TRBD2. The V segment lost 4 bases and the J segment 4 bases; nucleotides outside the gene matches: 4. Germline loops: CDR1 SGHTA, CDR2 FQGTGA. The CDR3 sequence is 16 residues long. Supplemented by reference TRBV7-3 and TRBJ2-1, the full variable domain reads GAGVSQTPSNKVTEKGKYVELRCDPISGHTALYWYRQSLGQGPEFLIYFQGTGAADDSGLPNDRFFAVRPEGSVSTLKIQRTERGDSAVYLCASSSSLAGGYNEQFFGPGTRLTVL.

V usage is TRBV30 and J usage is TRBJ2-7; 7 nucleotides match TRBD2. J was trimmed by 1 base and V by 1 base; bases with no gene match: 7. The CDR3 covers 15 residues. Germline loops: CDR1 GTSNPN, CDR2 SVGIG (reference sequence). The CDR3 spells CAWSGDYRGSYEQYF. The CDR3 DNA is TGTGCCTGGAGTGGGGACTATCGCGGATCCTACGAGCAGTACTTC.

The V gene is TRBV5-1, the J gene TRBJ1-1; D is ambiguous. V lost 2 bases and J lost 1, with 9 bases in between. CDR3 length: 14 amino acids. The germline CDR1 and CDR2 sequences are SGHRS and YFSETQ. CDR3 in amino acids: CASSFSRGNTEAFF. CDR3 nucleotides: TGCGCCAGCAGCTTTTCCCGGGGGAACACTGAAGCTTTCTTT.

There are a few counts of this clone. The CDR3 DNA follows: TGTGCCAGTCTGCCGGGAGTCTATAGCTCCTACAATGAGCAGTTCTTC. Translation: CASLPGVYSSYNEQFF. The chain couples TRBV19 to TRBJ2-1, with D perhaps TRBD2 (6 bases). V gave up 8 bases and J gave up 0 bases, with 17 bases separating them. CDR3 size: 16 residues. CDR1 is LNHDA, CDR2 SQIVND, per germline (reference sequence).

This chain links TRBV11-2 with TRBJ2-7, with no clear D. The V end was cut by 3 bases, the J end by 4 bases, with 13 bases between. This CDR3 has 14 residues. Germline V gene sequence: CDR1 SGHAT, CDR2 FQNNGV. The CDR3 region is CASSLSPSKYEQYF. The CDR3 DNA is TGTGCCAGCAGCTTGTCGCCGAGTAAGTACGAGCAGTACTTC.

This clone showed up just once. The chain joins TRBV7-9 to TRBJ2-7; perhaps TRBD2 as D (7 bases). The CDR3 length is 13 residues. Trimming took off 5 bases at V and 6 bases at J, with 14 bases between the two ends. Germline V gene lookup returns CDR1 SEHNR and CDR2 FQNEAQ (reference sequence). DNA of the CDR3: TGTGCCAGCAGCCGCCCAGGGGAGGGCGAGCAGTACTTC. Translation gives CASSRPGEGEQYF.

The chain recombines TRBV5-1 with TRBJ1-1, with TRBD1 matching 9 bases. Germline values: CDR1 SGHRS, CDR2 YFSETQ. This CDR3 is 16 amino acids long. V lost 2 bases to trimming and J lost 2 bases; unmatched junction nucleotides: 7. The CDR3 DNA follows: TGCGCCAGCAGCTTTTCAGGGACAGGGTACAACACTGAAGCTTTCTTT. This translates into CASSFSGTGYNTEAFF.

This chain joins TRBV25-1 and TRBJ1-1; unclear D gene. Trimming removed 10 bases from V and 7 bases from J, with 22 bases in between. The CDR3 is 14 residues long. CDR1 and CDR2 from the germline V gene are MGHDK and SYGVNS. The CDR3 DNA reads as TGTGCCACCCACCCGGGCGGGCTCGGGTTTGAAGCTTTCTTT. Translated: CATHPGGLGFEAFF.

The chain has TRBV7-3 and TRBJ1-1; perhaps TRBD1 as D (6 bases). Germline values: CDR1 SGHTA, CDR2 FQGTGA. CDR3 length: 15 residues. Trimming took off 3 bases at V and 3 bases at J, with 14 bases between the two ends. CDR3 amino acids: CASSFRGGGDTEAFF. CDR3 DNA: TGTGCCAGCAGCTTCAGGGGAGGGGGGGACACTGAAGCTTTCTTT.